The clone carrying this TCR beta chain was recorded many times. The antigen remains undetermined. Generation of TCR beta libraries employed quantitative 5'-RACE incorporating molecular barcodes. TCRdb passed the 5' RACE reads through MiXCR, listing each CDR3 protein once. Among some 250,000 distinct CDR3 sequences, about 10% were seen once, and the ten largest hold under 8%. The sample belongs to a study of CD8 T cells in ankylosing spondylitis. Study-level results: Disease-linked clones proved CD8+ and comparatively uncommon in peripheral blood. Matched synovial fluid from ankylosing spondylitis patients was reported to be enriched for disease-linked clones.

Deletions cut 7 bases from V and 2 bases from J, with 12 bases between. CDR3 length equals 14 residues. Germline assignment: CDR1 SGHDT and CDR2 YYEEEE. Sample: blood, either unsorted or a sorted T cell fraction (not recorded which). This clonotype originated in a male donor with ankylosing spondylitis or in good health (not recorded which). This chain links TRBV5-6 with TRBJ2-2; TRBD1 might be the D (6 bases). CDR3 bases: TGTGCCAGCGTAAACAGGGTTAACACCGGGGAGCTGTTTTTT. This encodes CASVNRVNTGELFF.